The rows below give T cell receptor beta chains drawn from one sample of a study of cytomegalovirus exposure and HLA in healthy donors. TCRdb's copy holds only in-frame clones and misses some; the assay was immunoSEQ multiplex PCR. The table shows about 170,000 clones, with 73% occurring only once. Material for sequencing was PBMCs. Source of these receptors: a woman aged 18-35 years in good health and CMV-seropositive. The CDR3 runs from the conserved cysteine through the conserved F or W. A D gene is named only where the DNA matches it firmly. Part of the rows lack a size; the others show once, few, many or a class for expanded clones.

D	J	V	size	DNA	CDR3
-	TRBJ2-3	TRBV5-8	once	TGTGCCAGCAGCTTTGGACTCGGACCGTCGTATTTT	CASSFGLGPSYF
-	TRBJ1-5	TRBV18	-	TGTGCCAGCTCACCGAACCAGGGCGTCAATCAGCCCCAGCATTTT	CASSPNQGVNQPQHF
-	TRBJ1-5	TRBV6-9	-	TGTGCCAGCAGGCCGCTGTCAGGGGATTCCTTT	CASRPLSGDSF
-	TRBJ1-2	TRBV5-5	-	TGTGCCAGCAGCTACAGGGATTCGTATGGCTACACCTTC	CASSYRDSYGYTF
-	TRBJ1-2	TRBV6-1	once	TGTGCCAGCAGTGGCGCAGGGGATTGGAATGGCTACACCTTC	CASSGAGDWNGYTF
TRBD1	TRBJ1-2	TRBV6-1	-	TGTGCCAGCAGTGCGAATGGGGTACAGGGGTATGGCTACACCTTC	CASSANGVQGYGYTF
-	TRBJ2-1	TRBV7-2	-	TGTGCCAGCAGTTCAGGGTTACCCTCCTACAATGAGCAGTTCTTC	CASSSGLPSYNEQFF
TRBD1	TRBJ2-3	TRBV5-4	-	TGTGCCAGCAGCTTGGCGGACAGGCCAGATACGCAGTATTTT	CASSLADRPDTQYF
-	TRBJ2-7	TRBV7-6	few	TGTGCCAGCAGCTTAGGTTTCGGGGAGGAATGCTCACAGTACTTC	CASSLGFGEECSQYF
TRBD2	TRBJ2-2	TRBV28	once	TGTGCCAGCGCCACGGTGTCTAGCGGGGGGGCGAACACCGGGGAGCTGTTTTTT	CASATVSSGGANTGELFF
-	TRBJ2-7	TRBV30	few	TGTGCCTGGAGTGTCGGCGGGGCCTACGAGCAGTACTTC	CAWSVGGAYEQYF
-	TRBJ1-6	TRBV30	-	TGTGTGTCGGGACTGTATAATTCACCCCTCCACTTT	CVSGLYNSPLHF
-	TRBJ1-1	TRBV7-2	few	TGTGCCAGCAGCCGACAGGTGGGGGCCACTGAAGCTTTCTTT	CASSRQVGATEAFF
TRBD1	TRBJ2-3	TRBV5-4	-	TGTGCCAGCAGCTTGGGGGGACAGTTAAGCACAGATACGCAGTATTTT	CASSLGGQLSTDTQYF
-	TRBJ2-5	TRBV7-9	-	TGTGCCAGCACTAGGACAGATGAGACCCAGTACTTC	CASTRTDETQYF
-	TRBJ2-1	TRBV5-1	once	TGCGCCAGCAGCACCCGGGACTTGACGGGCAATGAGCAGTTCTTC	CASSTRDLTGNEQFF
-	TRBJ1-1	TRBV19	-	TGTGCCAGTAGTATATCAATGGTCAGGGCGTCGAACACTGAAGCTTTCTTT	CASSISMVRASNTEAFF
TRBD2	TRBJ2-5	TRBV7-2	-	TGTGCCAGCAGCTTAGTATTTAGCGGGCAAGAGACCCAGTACTTC	CASSLVFSGQETQYF
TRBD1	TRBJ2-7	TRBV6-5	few	TGTGCCAGCAGTGTCGGGGACAGCTCCTACGAGCAGTACTTC	CASSVGDSSYEQYF
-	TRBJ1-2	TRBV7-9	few	TGTGCCAGCAGCCCCGCAGGGTGGACGGGCTATGGCTACACCTTC	CASSPAGWTGYGYTF
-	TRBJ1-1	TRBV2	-	TGTGCCAGCAGTGAAAGGAGTGAAGCTTTCTTT	CASSERSEAFF
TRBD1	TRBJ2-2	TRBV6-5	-	TGTGCCAGCAGCCCGGACAGGGGGCGCATCGGGGAGCTGTTTTTT	CASSPDRGRIGELFF
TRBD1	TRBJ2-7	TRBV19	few	TGTGCCAGTTCCGAAGGGGGCGGGTCCTACGAGCAGTACTTC	CASSEGGGSYEQYF
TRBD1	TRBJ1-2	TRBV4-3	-	TGCGCCAGCAGCCAGGGAGTCCGGGACAGGGGTATGGATGGCTACACCTTC	CASSQGVRDRGMDGYTF
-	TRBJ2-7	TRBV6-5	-	TGTGCCAGCAGTTACTCGGCACTAAATATCTACGAGCAGTACTTC	CASSYSALNIYEQYF
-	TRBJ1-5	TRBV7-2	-	TGTGCCAGCAGCCAGAACAGAGGCAATCAGCCCCAGCATTTT	CASSQNRGNQPQHF
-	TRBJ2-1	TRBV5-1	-	TGCGCCAGCAGCTTACAGGGCGGACACAATGAGCAGTTCTTC	CASSLQGGHNEQFF
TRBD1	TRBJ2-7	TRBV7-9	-	TGTTCCAGCAGCTTAGTGACAGGGAAGAGGTACGAGCAGTACTTC	CSSSLVTGKRYEQYF
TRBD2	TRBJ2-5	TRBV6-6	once	TGTGCCAGCAGGGGAGAGGTAGCGGGGGCCCAAGAGACCCAGTACTTC	CASRGEVAGAQETQYF
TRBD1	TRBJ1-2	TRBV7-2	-	TGTGCCAGCAGCTTACGACAGGGAGGCGGAGGCTACACCTTC	CASSLRQGGGGYTF
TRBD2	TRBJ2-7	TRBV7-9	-	TGTGCCAGCAGCGCGGGGGGGACGTACGAGCAGTACTTC	CASSAGGTYEQYF
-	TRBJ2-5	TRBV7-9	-	TGTGCCAGCAGCTTTATAATTCCGGGTGGGGAGACCCAGTACTTC	CASSFIIPGGETQYF
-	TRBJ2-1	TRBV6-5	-	TGTGCCAGCAGTTACGCGGGCGGAGTCTACAATGAGCAGTTCTTC	CASSYAGGVYNEQFF
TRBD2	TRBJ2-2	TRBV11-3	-	TGTGCCAGCAGCCCCAGACTAGCGGGGAACACCGGGGAGCTGTTTTTT	CASSPRLAGNTGELFF
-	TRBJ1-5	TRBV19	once	TGTGCCAGTAGTGCTCAGGATAGCAATCAGCCCCAGCATTTT	CASSAQDSNQPQHF
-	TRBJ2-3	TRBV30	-	TGTGCCTGGAGGGAGGTCGTGGCTTTAGATACGCAGTATTTT	CAWREVVALDTQYF
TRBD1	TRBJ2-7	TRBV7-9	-	TGTGCCAGCAGCTCGAGACAGGGGGCAAACTACGAGCAGTACTTC	CASSSRQGANYEQYF
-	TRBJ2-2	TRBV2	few	TGTGCCAGCAGCGAGGGTGTAAGAATAGGGGAGCTGTTTTTT	CASSEGVRIGELFF
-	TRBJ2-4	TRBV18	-	TGTGCCAGCTCACGGAGCCATCTGGCCAAAAACATTCAGTACTTC	CASSRSHLAKNIQYF
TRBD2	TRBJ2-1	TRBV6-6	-	TGTGCCAGCGAGGGTAGCGGGGGGCCACCCTACAATGAGCAGTTCTTC	CASEGSGGPPYNEQFF
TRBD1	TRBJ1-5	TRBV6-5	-	TGTGCCAGCAGTTACGGACAGGGAATGGGGCCCCAGCATTTT	CASSYGQGMGPQHF
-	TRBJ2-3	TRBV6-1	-	TGTGCCAGCAGTGACCTTACAGATACGCAGTATTTT	CASSDLTDTQYF
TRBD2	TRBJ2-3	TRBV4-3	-	TGCGCCAGCAGCCAAGATATAGCGGGGGGGGGCACAGATACGCAGTATTTT	CASSQDIAGGGTDTQYF
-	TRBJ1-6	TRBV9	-	TGTGCCAGCAGCGTAGAAGGAGGGAGTGGTTCACCCCTCCACTTT	CASSVEGGSGSPLHF
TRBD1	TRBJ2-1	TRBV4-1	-	TGCGCCAGCAGCCAACCCCGTCCCGGGACAGGGAGTTATGGTGAGCAGTTCTTC	CASSQPRPGTGSYGEQFF
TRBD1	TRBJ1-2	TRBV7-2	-	TGTGCCAGCAGCTTAGGCCAGGGGGATTATGGCTACACCTTC	CASSLGQGDYGYTF